Detailed here is one T cell receptor beta chain. Repertoires were generated with immunoSEQ multiplex PCR, while TCRdb's copy carries only in-frame clones and drops some. The data contain some 69,000 clones, 80% to 95% of them singletons. This entry is derived from a study of graft-versus-host responses after intestinal transplantation. Study overall: Grafts were multivisceral, liver-intestinal, or isolated intestinal.

CDR1 is SGHAT, CDR2 FQNNGV, per germline. This CDR3 has 12 residues. With 9 bases removed from V and 2 bases from J, the gap between germline ends came to 11 bases. The sequencing here drew on bone marrow, taken around 730 days after intestinal transplantation. The origin of this receptor is a human patient who received an intestinal transplant, so some T cells may come from the graft donor. This chain joins TRBV11-2 and TRBJ2-7; D might be TRBD1 (6 bases). CDR3 amino acids: CASVGGAYEQYF. The DNA of the CDR3 is TGTGCCAGTGTAGGGGGAGCCTACGAGCAGTACTTC.